These T cell receptor beta chains were read from a single sample in a study of cytomegalovirus exposure and HLA in healthy donors. Sequencing was performed with immunoSEQ multiplex PCR; in TCRdb, only in-frame clones are kept and a portion is missing. The sample includes approximately 140,000 clones. The sequenced sample was PBMCs. The source of these receptors is a woman in her fifties or sixties in good health and CMV-seronegative. CDR3s include the opening cysteine and the closing phenylalanine or tryptophan. A D gene is named only where the DNA matches it firmly.

TRBV6-5	TRBJ1-1	TRBD1	CASSGPGQVNTEAFF	TGTGCCAGCAGCGGACCGGGACAGGTGAACACTGAAGCTTTCTTT
TRBV30	TRBJ2-5	TRBD1	CAWSGSWDSQETQYF	TGTGCCTGGAGTGGGTCATGGGACAGCCAAGAGACCCAGTACTTC
TRBV28	TRBJ2-7	NA	CASSNLVGAGERQYF	TGTGCCAGCAGCAACCTGGTTGGGGCTGGGGAACGGCAGTACTTC
TRBV4-1	TRBJ2-7	NA	CASGPTAMGFRYEQYF	TGCGCCAGCGGGCCGACAGCGATGGGGTTCCGATACGAGCAGTACTTC
TRBV18	TRBJ2-7	TRBD1	CASSPPGQGNYEQYF	TGTGCCAGCTCACCTCCCGGACAGGGGAACTACGAGCAGTACTTC
TRBV5-1	TRBJ2-2	NA	CASSLTGVGTGELFF	TGCGCCAGCAGCCTGACGGGGGTGGGCACCGGGGAGCTGTTTTTT
TRBV4-2	TRBJ2-5	TRBD2	CASSQDPSGGGGGQETQYF	TGTGCCAGCAGCCAGGATCCTAGCGGGGGGGGCGGCGGACAAGAGACCCAGTACTTC
TRBV7-9	TRBJ1-1	NA	CASSTLGGGTEAFF	TGTGCCAGCAGCACCCTGGGGGGGGGCACTGAAGCTTTCTTT
TRBV5-6	TRBJ2-2	NA	CASSPVWTSFTNTGELFF	TGTGCCAGCAGCCCCGTTTGGACATCCTTCACGAACACCGGGGAGCTGTTTTTT
TRBV5-5	TRBJ2-3	NA	CASEEHPDTQYF	TGTGCCAGCGAAGAGCACCCAGATACGCAGTATTTT
TRBV7-3	TRBJ2-6	TRBD1	CASSIGQGSSGANVLTF	TGTGCCAGCAGCATCGGACAGGGAAGCTCTGGGGCCAACGTCCTGACTTTC
TRBV5-1	TRBJ2-7	TRBD1	CASSLTPPTGVSDEQYF	TGCGCCAGCAGCTTAACCCCCCCGACAGGGGTGAGCGACGAGCAGTACTTC
TRBV25-1	TRBJ2-7	TRBD1	CASSEYSGQAPYEQYF	TGTGCCAGCAGTGAATACTCGGGACAGGCGCCCTACGAGCAGTACTTC
TRBV27	TRBJ1-1	NA	CASSFGSNTEAFF	TGTGCCAGCAGTTTTGGCTCGAACACTGAAGCTTTCTTT
TRBV5-1	TRBJ2-5	TRBD2	CASRRLAGGPNLETQYF	TGCGCCAGCAGACGACTAGCGGGGGGCCCAAACTTAGAGACCCAGTACTTC
TRBV7-9	TRBJ2-7	NA	CASSLNRERSYEQYF	TGTGCCAGCAGCTTAAACCGGGAGAGGTCCTACGAGCAGTACTTC
TRBV19	TRBJ1-4	TRBD1	CASSNRGTGNEKLFF	TGTGCCAGTAGCAACCGGGGGACAGGGAATGAAAAACTGTTTTTT
TRBV4-1	TRBJ1-2	NA	CASSQGQVMNYGYTF	TGCGCCAGCAGCCAAGGACAGGTGATGAACTATGGCTACACCTTC
TRBV30	TRBJ2-3	NA	CAWSHRTTDTQYF	TGTGCCTGGAGTCACAGGACCACAGATACGCAGTATTTT
TRBV6-5	TRBJ2-2	NA	CASSYNPRVGTGELFF	TGTGCCAGCAGTTACAACCCCAGGGTTGGCACCGGGGAGCTGTTTTTT
TRBV19	TRBJ2-5	TRBD2	CASSSLAGRETQYF	TGTGCCAGTAGTAGCCTAGCGGGGAGGGAGACCCAGTACTTC
TRBV7-2	TRBJ1-2	TRBD1	CASSPMTGNLGYTF	TGTGCCAGCAGCCCTATGACAGGGAATCTTGGCTACACCTTC
TRBV5-4	TRBJ2-2	TRBD2	CASSSWQSGRATGELFF	TGTGCCAGCAGCTCTTGGCAGAGCGGGAGGGCCACCGGGGAGCTGTTTTTT
TRBV9	TRBJ2-7	TRBD2	CASSARWEGLEQYF	TGTGCCAGCAGCGCCCGCTGGGAGGGCCTCGAGCAGTACTTC
TRBV7-9	TRBJ2-7	TRBD2	CASSFGTSGGGFYEQYF	TGTGCCAGCAGCTTTGGGACTAGCGGGGGGGGATTCTACGAGCAGTACTTC
TRBV5-1	TRBJ2-1	NA	CASSLASERAGEQFF	TGCGCCAGCAGCTTGGCTAGCGAGAGGGCTGGTGAGCAGTTCTTC
TRBV29-1	TRBJ2-7	TRBD1	CSAAGTGANEQYF	TGCAGCGCCGCCGGGACAGGGGCGAACGAGCAGTACTTC
TRBV19	TRBJ2-7	NA	CASSIEQGHSYEQYF	TGTGCCAGTAGTATAGAGCAGGGGCACTCCTACGAGCAGTACTTC
TRBV13	TRBJ2-5	TRBD2	CASSFSSGRETQYF	TGTGCCAGCAGCTTCTCTAGCGGGAGGGAGACCCAGTACTTC
TRBV28	TRBJ2-4	TRBD2	CASSLGGGVKNIQYF	TGTGCCAGCAGTTTAGGGGGGGGTGTCAAAAACATTCAGTACTTC
TRBV5-1	TRBJ1-4	TRBD1	CASSTGQGDEKLFF	TGCGCCAGCAGCACAGGACAGGGTGATGAAAAACTGTTTTTT